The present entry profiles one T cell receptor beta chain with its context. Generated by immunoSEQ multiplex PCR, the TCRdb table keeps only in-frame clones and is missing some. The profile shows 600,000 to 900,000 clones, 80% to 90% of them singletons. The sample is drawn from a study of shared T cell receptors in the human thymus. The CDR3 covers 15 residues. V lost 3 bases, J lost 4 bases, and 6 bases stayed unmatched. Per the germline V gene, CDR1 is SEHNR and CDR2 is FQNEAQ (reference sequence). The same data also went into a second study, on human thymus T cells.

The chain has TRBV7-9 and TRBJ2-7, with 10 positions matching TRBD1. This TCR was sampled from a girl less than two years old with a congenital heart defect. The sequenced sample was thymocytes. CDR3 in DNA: TGTGCCAGCAGCTTTTTCGGGACAGGGGCTTACGAGCAGTACTTC. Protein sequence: CASSFFGTGAYEQYF.